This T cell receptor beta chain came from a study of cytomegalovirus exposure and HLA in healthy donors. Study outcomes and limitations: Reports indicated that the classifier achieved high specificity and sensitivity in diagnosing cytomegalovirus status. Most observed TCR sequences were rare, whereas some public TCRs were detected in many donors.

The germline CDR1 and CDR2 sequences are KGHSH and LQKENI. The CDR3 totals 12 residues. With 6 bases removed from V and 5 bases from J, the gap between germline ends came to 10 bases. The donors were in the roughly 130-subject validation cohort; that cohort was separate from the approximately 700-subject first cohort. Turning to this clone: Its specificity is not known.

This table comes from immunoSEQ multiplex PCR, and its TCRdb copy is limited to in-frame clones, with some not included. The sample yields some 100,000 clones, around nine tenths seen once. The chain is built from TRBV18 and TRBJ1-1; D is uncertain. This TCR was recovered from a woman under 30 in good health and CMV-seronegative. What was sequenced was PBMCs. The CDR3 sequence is CASSERETEAFF. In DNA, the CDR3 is TGTGCCAGCTCCGAGCGGGAAACTGAAGCTTTCTTT. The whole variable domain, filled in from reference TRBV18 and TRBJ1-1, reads NAGVMQNPRHLVRRRGQEARLRCSPMKGHSHVYWYRQLPEEGLKFMVYLQKENIIDESGMPKERFSAEFPKEGPSILRIQQVVRGDSAAYFCASSERETEAFFGQGTRLTVV.